Below, 19 T cell receptor beta chains from the same sample are listed, as sequenced in a study of blood T cell repertoires in COVID-19. Profiled with immunoSEQ multiplex PCR; TCRdb holds only in-frame clones, not every one. This repertoire shows roughly 240,000 clones, 70% to 90% found once; its top ten account for approximately 5%. The sequenced material came from peripheral blood. These TCRs come from a man aged 45 to 65 with COVID-19, enrolled during active disease.

The genes are TRBV4-1 and TRBJ2-6; 9 bases agree with TRBD2. CDR3 length: 20 residues. After removal of 0 bases from V and 0 bases from J, the junction contained 9 bases not matched to a gene. The V gene's germline CDR1 is MGHRA and CDR2 YSYEKL. CDR3 protein: CASSQDRAGGTSSGANVLTF. CDR3 DNA sequence: TGCGCCAGCAGCCAAGACAGGGCGGGGGGGACCTCCTCTGGGGCCAACGTCCTGACTTTC.

The chain employs TRBV2 and TRBJ2-7; D perhaps matches TRBD1 (6 bases). Looked up from germline, CDR1 is SNHLY and CDR2 is FYNNEI. This CDR3 spans 14 amino acids. Trimming took off 3 bases at V and 4 bases at J, with 13 bases between the two ends. The CDR3 protein is CASSDYQGIYEQYF. CDR3 DNA sequence: TGTGCCAGCAGTGATTACCAGGGGATTTACGAGCAGTACTTC. Based on the CDR3 plus reference TRBV2 and TRBJ2-7, the full variable domain is EPEVTQTPSHQVTQMGQEVILRCVPISNHLYFYWYRQILGQKVEFLVSFYNNEISEKSEIFDDQFSVERPDGSNFTLKIRSTKLEDSAMYFCASSDYQGIYEQYFGPGTRLTVT.

The chain carries TRBV6-5 and TRBJ2-7, with a tentative D call TRBD2 (5 bases). V was shortened by 3 bases and J by 0 bases, with 9 bases between the two germline ends. The CDR3 sequence is 14 residues long. CDR1 and CDR2 from the germline V gene are MNHEY and SVGAGI. This chain's CDR3 is CASSYVGVSYEQYF. CDR3 coding DNA: TGTGCCAGCAGTTATGTGGGAGTCTCCTACGAGCAGTACTTC.

The gene calls are TRBV7-2 and TRBJ1-1, with D maybe TRBD1 (6 bases). The V end lost 2 bases, the J end lost 3 bases, and 16 bases lay between the germline ends. This CDR3 region has 16 residues. Germline V gene sequence: CDR1 SGHTA, CDR2 FQGNSA. In DNA form, the CDR3 reads TGTGCCAGCAGCTTAAGATGGGGGGGCGCGGACACTGAAGCTTTCTTT. Residues: CASSLRWGGADTEAFF.

The rearrangement joins TRBV7-3 to TRBJ2-3; D might be TRBD2 (6 bases). The CDR3 contains 13 residues. The V and J ends lost 9 bases and 0 bases respectively, with 10 bases between them. The germline V gene encodes CDR1 SGHTA and CDR2 FQGTGA. The CDR3 sequence: CASRAGSTDTQYF. The CDR3 DNA reads as TGTGCCAGTAGGGCGGGAAGCACAGATACGCAGTATTTT.

There are a few counts of this clone. The chain has TRBV20-1 and TRBJ1-1; 10 bases agree with TRBD1. CDR1 is DFQATT and CDR2 is SNEGSKA in the germline V gene (reference sequence). The CDR3 runs to 14 residues. V lost 3 bases, J lost 7 bases, and 8 bases stayed unmatched. The CDR3, as DNA: TGCAGTGCTAGTAGCCGACAGGGGGCTAGTGAAGCTTTCTTT. Residues: CSASSRQGASEAFF.

The CDR3 region has the DNA TGTGCCAGCAGTTTACGGGGATTCGCCTACGAGCAGTACTTC. The encoded protein is CASSLRGFAYEQYF. This sequence joins TRBV28 and TRBJ2-7, with D possibly TRBD2 on 5 matching bases. Germline values: CDR1 MDHEN, CDR2 SYDVKM. V was cut by 2 bases and J by 2 bases, with 10 bases left in between. The CDR3 runs 14 residues.

This chain connects TRBV4-1 to TRBJ2-3; maybe TRBD1 (6 bases). Trimming pared 5 bases from V and 0 bases from J, leaving 12 bases between. In germline, CDR1 is MGHRA, CDR2 YSYEKL. This CDR3 has 15 residues. CDR3 in amino acids: CASSLGGRSTDTQYF. The CDR3 DNA reads as TGCGCCAGCAGCTTAGGGGGACGCAGCACAGATACGCAGTATTTT.

This clone was seen a few times. The J gene is TRBJ2-7, the V gene TRBV6-1; TRBD2 matches at 7 bases. The germline CDR1 and CDR2 sequences are MNHNS and SASEGT. The CDR3 is 14 amino acids. V lost 2 bases, J lost 1 base, and 2 bases stayed unmatched. As DNA, the CDR3 is TGTGCCAGCAGTGAATGGGGGGGATCCTACGAGCAGTACTTC. It yields the protein CASSEWGGSYEQYF.

This rearrangement joins TRBV29-1 to TRBJ2-1; maybe TRBD2 (7 bases). The CDR3 has 14 amino acids. In germline, CDR1 is SQVTM, CDR2 ANQGSEA. Trimming removed 3 bases at V and 8 bases at J, with 17 bases between. This CDR3 reads CSVDGGGGGYEQFF. In DNA form, the CDR3 reads TGCAGCGTTGATGGGGGAGGGGGAGGCTATGAGCAGTTCTTC.

The V gene is TRBV4-2, the J gene TRBJ1-2, with 8 bases fitting TRBD1. Germline V CDR1 and CDR2: LGHNA, YNFKEQ. With V trimmed by 4 bases and J by 4 bases, 5 bases remained unmatched. The CDR3 is 14 amino acids. This chain's CDR3 is CASSLPDRVYGYTF. The CDR3 nucleotides read TGTGCCAGCAGCCTCCCGGACAGGGTCTATGGCTACACCTTC.

V gene TRBV7-2 combines with J gene TRBJ2-3; 10 bases agree with TRBD2. The CDR3 extends over 16 amino acids. CDR1 SGHTA and CDR2 FQGNSA come from the germline V gene. Trimming took 3 bases from V and 2 from J; bases not matched to a gene: 5. CDR3 in DNA: TGTGCCAGCAGCTTGCTAGCGGGGGCCTTCACAGATACGCAGTATTTT. It translates to CASSLLAGAFTDTQYF.

Turning to this clone: It is unclear where the CDR3 begins or ends on the DNA, so no DNA is shown, and the CDR3 is as TCRdb lists it. The chain combines TRBV6-5 with TRBJ2-7; the table gives TRBD2 as D, unverified against the DNA. The CDR3 spans 12 residues, counting both ends. In germline, CDR1 is MNHEY, CDR2 SVGAGI. CDR3 sequence: CASSSSGVEQYF.

J is TRBJ1-1 and V is TRBV28; 7 bases line up with TRBD1. CDR3 length equals 13 residues. Germline CDR1 is MDHEN and CDR2 is SYDVKM. J was trimmed by 2 bases and V by 8 bases; bases with no gene match: 5. The CDR3 nucleotides read TGTGCCAGCCGAGGACAGGCAAACACTGAAGCTTTCTTT. Amino acid sequence: CASRGQANTEAFF.

A word on this clone: Compared with germline, one end of the junction differs, possibly owing to a read error. The chain combines TRBV19 with TRBJ2-4, with a tentative D call TRBD2 (6 bases). The germline V gene has CDR1 LNHDA and CDR2 SQIVND (reference sequence). The CDR3 extends over 15 amino acids. The CDR3 nucleotides are TGTGCCAGTACTCGAGTCGGGACTCCATTATTCCCGGGGGACTTC. This translates into CASTRVGTPLFPGDF.

This clone was observed a handful of times. The V call is TRBV7-9, the J call TRBJ1-3, with 7 positions matching TRBD1. Trimming at V came to 2 bases and at J to 7 bases, leaving 8 bases not matched to a gene. This CDR3 is built from 15 residues. Germline V gives CDR1 SEHNR, CDR2 FQNEAQ (reference sequence). The CDR3 region has the DNA TGTGCCAGCAGCTTAAACAGGGGAATCGGCAACACCATATATTTT. This translates into CASSLNRGIGNTIYF.

This clone was recorded once. The rearrangement uses TRBV9 and TRBJ1-1; D call uncertain. The germline CDR1 and CDR2 sequences are SGDLS and YYNGEE. The V gene lost 3 bases and the J gene lost 0 bases, with 15 bases spanning the gap. The CDR3 runs 16 residues. CDR3: CASSAQELSLNTEAFF. CDR3 coding DNA: TGTGCCAGCAGCGCCCAAGAGCTCTCCCTGAACACTGAAGCTTTCTTT.

The V gene is TRBV2, the J gene TRBJ2-3, with 12 bases fitting TRBD1. The germline gives CDR1 SNHLY, CDR2 FYNNEI. CDR3 length: 15 residues. Trimming removed 7 bases from V and 5 bases from J; junction bases left unmatched: 7. Here the CDR3 DNA reads TGTGCCAGCACTGCCGGGACAGGGGGCAGAGATACGCAGTATTTT. It codes for CASTAGTGGRDTQYF.

This chain joins TRBV7-3 and TRBJ1-2, with D tentatively TRBD1 (6 bases). V was clipped by 3 bases and J by 13 bases, with 24 bases between them. The CDR3 extends over 15 amino acids. From germline, CDR1 is SGHTA and CDR2 FQGTGA. Here the CDR3 reads CASSLGRPGQTTLTF. For the CDR3, the DNA is TGTGCCAGCAGCTTGGGGCGACCAGGACAGACAACCCTCACCTTC.